This T cell receptor beta chain derives from a study of T cell responses to AZD1222 COVID-19 vaccine. Study details: Investigators merged groups given second doses at roughly 4 or roughly 12 weeks. Regarding the study as a whole: At baseline, just a handful of AZD1222 recipients tested seropositive. In a largely white British group with more females than males, clonal diversity was possibly underestimated.

About this clone: Its antigen is unidentified.

Some clones are missing from TCRdb's copy, which holds only in-frame ones; the method was immunoSEQ multiplex PCR. Of 65,000 to 95,000 clones listed, about 84% were seen once; the top ten hold roughly 21%. CDR1 is SGHNT, CDR2 YYREEE, per germline (reference sequence). With V trimmed by 4 bases and J by 6 bases, 15 bases remained unmatched. There are 17 residues in the CDR3. The receptor was derived from an adult in good health. This sample comprised peripheral blood, obtained on day 0 of AZD1222 vaccination. The genes are TRBV5-4 and TRBJ2-2; 7 nucleotides align to TRBD1. CDR3: CASSPTGIESIAGELFF. DNA for the CDR3: TGTGCCAGCAGCCCGACAGGGATCGAGTCCATAGCCGGGGAGCTGTTTTTT.